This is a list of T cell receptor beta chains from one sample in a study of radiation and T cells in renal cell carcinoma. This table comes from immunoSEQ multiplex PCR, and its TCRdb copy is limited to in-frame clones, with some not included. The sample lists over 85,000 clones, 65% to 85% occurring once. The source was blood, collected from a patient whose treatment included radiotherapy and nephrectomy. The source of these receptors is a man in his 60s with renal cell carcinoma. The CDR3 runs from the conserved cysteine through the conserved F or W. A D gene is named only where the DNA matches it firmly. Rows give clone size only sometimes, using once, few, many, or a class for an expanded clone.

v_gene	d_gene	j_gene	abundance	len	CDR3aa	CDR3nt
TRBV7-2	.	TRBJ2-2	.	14	CASSFSGSTGELFF	TGTGCCAGCAGCTTTTCGGGGAGCACCGGGGAGCTGTTTTTT
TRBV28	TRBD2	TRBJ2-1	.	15	CASSFSGSLYNEQFF	TGTGCCAGCAGCTTTAGCGGGAGTCTCTACAATGAGCAGTTCTTC
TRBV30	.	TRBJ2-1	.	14	CAWSVLGAGDEQFF	TGTGCCTGGAGTGTACTGGGGGCGGGAGATGAGCAGTTCTTC
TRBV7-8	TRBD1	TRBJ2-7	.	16	CASSDRGTGGPYEQYF	TGTGCCAGCAGCGACCGAGGGACAGGGGGCCCCTACGAGCAGTACTTC
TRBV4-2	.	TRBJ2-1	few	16	CASSQVVSATYNEQFF	TGTGCCAGCAGCCAAGTGGTTAGCGCGACCTACAATGAGCAGTTCTTC
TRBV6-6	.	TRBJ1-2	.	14	CASSHRVPAYGYTF	TGTGCCAGCAGCCACAGAGTACCCGCTTATGGCTACACCTTC
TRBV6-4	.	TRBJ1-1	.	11	CASSDPGITVF	TGTGCCAGCAGTGACCCGGGGATCACGGTGTTT
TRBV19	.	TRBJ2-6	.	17	CASSPIQGTSGANVLTF	TGTGCCAGTAGTCCGATACAGGGCACCTCTGGGGCCAACGTCCTGACTTTC
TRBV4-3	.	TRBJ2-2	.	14	CASSKHPNTGELFF	TGCGCCAGCAGTAAACATCCGAACACCGGGGAGCTGTTTTTT
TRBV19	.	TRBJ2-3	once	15	CASSIGDGETDTQYF	TGTGCCAGTAGTATAGGGGACGGGGAGACAGATACGCAGTATTTT
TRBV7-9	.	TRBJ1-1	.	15	CASSLASRANTEAFF	TGTGCCAGCAGCTTAGCAAGTAGGGCAAACACTGAAGCTTTCTTT
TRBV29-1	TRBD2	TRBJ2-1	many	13	CSAMRSGGNEQFF	TGCAGCGCTATGAGAAGCGGGGGCAATGAGCAGTTCTTC
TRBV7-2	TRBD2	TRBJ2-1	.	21	CASSLAAVGLAGGSSYNEQFF	TGTGCCAGCAGCTTAGCGGCCGTAGGACTAGCGGGAGGGAGCTCCTACAATGAGCAGTTCTTC
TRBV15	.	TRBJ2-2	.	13	CATSRDNTGELFF	TGTGCCACCAGCAGAGACAACACCGGGGAGCTGTTTTTT
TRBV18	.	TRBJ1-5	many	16	CASSPPGSTGNQPQHF	TGTGCCAGCTCACCACCCGGGTCCACTGGCAATCAGCCCCAGCATTTT
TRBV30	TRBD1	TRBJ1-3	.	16	CAFDPQGAQAGNTIYF	TGTGCCTTTGATCCACAGGGGGCCCAGGCGGGAAACACCATATATTTT
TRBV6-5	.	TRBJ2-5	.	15	CASSYEGEAPETQYF	TGTGCCAGCAGTTACGAGGGCGAGGCTCCAGAGACCCAGTACTTC
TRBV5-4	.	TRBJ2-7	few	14	CASSLLGDGREQYF	TGTGCCAGCAGCTTGTTGGGGGATGGGCGCGAGCAGTACTTC
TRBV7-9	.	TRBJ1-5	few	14	CATSGRYSNQPQHF	TGTGCCACCAGCGGACGGTATAGCAATCAGCCCCAGCATTTT
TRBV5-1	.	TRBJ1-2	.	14	CASSFREGPYGYTF	TGCGCCAGCAGCTTCCGGGAGGGGCCGTATGGCTACACCTTC
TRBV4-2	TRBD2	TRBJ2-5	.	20	CASSQDLRLAGGGSQETQYF	TGTGCCAGCAGCCAAGATTTAAGGCTAGCGGGAGGCGGCTCCCAAGAGACCCAGTACTTC
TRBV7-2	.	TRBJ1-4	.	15	CASSVRSGEGEKLFF	TGTGCCAGCAGCGTGAGGTCGGGGGAAGGTGAAAAACTGTTTTTT
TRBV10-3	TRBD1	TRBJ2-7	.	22	CAISDRDRGLDRERGSSYEQYF	TGTGCCATCAGTGACCGGGACAGGGGGTTAGATCGGGAGCGCGGGTCCTCCTACGAGCAGTACTTC
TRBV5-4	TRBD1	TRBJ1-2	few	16	CASSLGQGNGNYGYTF	TGTGCCAGCAGCCTGGGACAGGGGAATGGGAACTATGGCTACACCTTC
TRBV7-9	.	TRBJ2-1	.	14	CASSSLLNGDEQFF	TGTGCCAGCAGCTCCCTGCTCAACGGGGATGAGCAGTTCTTC
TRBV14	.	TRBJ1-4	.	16	CASSRLAGSTNEKLFF	TGTGCCAGCAGCCGCCTAGCTGGATCAACTAATGAAAAACTGTTTTTT